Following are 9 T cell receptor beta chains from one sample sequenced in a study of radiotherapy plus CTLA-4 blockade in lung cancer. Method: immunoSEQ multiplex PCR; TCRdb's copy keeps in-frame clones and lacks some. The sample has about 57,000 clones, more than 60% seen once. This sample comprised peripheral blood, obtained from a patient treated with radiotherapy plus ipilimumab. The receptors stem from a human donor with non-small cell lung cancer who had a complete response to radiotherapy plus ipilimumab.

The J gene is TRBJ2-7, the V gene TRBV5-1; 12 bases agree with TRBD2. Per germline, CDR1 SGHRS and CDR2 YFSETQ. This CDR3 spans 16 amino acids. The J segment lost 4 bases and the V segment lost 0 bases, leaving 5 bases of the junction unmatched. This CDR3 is CASSLVTSGGRYEQYF. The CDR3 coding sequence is TGCGCCAGCAGCTTGGTAACTAGCGGGGGGAGGTACGAGCAGTACTTC.

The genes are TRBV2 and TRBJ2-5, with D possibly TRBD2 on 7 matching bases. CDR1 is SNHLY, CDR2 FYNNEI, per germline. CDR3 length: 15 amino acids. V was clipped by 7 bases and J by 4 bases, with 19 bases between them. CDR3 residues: CASTITGTTGETQYF. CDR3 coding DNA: TGTGCCAGCACAATCACAGGGACTACCGGAGAGACCCAGTACTTC.

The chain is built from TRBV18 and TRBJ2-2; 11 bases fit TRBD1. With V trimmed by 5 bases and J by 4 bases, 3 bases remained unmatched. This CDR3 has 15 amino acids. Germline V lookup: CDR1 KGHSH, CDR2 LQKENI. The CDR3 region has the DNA TGTGCCAGCTCAGGACAGGGGGCTGGCACCGGGGAGCTGTTTTTT. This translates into CASSGQGAGTGELFF.

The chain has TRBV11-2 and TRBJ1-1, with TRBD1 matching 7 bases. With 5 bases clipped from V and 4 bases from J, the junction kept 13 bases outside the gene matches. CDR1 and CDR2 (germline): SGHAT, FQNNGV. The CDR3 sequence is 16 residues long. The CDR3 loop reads CASSPLKGARVTEAFF. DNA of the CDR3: TGTGCCAGCAGCCCTCTTAAGGGGGCGCGGGTCACTGAAGCTTTCTTT.

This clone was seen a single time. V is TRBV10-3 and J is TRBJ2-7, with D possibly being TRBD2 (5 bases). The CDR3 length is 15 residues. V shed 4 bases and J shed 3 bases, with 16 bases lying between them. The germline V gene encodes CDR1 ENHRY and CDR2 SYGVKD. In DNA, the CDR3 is TGTGCCATCAGTGCTTCCTCTCCGGGGAGCTACGAGCAGTACTTC. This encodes CAISASSPGSYEQYF.

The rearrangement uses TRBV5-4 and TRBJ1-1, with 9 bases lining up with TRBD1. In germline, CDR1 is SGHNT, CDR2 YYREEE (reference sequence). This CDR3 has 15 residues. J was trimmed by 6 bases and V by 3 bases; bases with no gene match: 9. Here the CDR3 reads CASSSRDRELAEAFF. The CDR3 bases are TGTGCCAGCAGCTCCCGGGACAGGGAGTTGGCTGAAGCTTTCTTT.

The CDR3 loop reads CASSQEEGQPQHF. The CDR3 coding sequence is TGCGCCAGCAGCCAAGAAGAGGGTCAGCCCCAGCATTTT. The V and J genes are TRBV4-3 and TRBJ1-5, with D uncertain. Germline CDR1 reads LGHNA; CDR2 reads YSLEER. This CDR3 comprises 13 residues. The V end lost 0 bases, the J end lost 6 bases, and 6 bases lay between the germline ends.

CDR3 residues: CAFRTGTNTEAFF. DNA for the CDR3: TGTGCCTTCCGGACAGGAACGAACACTGAAGCTTTCTTT. V is TRBV7-9 and J is TRBJ1-1, with 7 positions matching TRBD1. Germline V gene lookup returns CDR1 SEHNR and CDR2 FQNEAQ (reference sequence). The CDR3 runs to 13 residues. V lost 11 bases to trimming and J lost 1 base; unmatched junction nucleotides: 7. The full variable domain, completed using reference TRBV7-9 and TRBJ1-1, is DTGVSQNPRHKITKRGQNVTFRCDPISEHNRLYWYRQTLGQGPEFLTYFQNEAQLEKSRLLSDRFSAERPKGSFSTLEIQRTEQGDSAMYLCAFRTGTNTEAFFGQGTRLTVV.

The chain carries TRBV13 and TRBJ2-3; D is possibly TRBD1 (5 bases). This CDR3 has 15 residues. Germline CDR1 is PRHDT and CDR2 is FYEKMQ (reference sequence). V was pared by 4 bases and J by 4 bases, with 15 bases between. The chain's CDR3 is CASSSLQVRADTQYF. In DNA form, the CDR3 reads TGTGCCAGCAGCTCCCTCCAGGTCAGGGCAGATACGCAGTATTTT.